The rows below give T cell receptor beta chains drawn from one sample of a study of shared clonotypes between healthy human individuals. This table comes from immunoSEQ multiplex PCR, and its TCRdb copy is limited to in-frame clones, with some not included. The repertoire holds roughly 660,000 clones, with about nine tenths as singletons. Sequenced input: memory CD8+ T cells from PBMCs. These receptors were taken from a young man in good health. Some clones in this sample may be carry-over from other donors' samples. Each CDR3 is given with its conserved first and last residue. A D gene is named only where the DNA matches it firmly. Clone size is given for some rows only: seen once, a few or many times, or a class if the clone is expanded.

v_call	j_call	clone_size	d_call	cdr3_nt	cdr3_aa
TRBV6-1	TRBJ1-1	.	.	TGTGCCAGCAGTGAATACTTTGGCGGTATCCCTGAAGCTTTCTTT	CASSEYFGGIPEAFF
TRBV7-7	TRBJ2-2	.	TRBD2	TGTGCCAGCAGCCGGCGGGGGGGCGCGACCGGGGAGCTGTTTTTT	CASSRRGGATGELFF
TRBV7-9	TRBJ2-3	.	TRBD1	TGTGCCAGCAGCACGCGACAGGGCCCAATCACAGATACGCAGTATTTT	CASSTRQGPITDTQYF
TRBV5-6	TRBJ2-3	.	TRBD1	TGTGCCAGCAGCTTGGGACAGGGGCCGGATACGCAGTATTTT	CASSLGQGPDTQYF
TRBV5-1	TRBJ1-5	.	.	TGCGCCAGGTACATTAGCAATCAGCCCCAGCATTTT	CARYISNQPQHF
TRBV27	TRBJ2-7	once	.	TGTGCCAGCAGTTTAAGGGGGGGGCCCTACGAGCAGTACTTC	CASSLRGGPYEQYF
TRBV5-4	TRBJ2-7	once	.	TGTGCCAGCAGCTTGGGCCACGAGCAGTACTTC	CASSLGHEQYF
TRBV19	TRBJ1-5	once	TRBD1	TGTGCCAGTAGTATAGGGGACAGGGGATATCAGCCCCAGCATTTT	CASSIGDRGYQPQHF
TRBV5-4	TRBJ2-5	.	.	TGTGCCAGCAGCTTGGGGGCTAGCGTGGGGGAGACCCAGTACTTC	CASSLGASVGETQYF
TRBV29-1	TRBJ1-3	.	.	TGCAGCGCTTGGACAGCTAAACAATCTAATGTTGGAAACACCATATATTTT	CSAWTAKQSNVGNTIYF